This T cell receptor beta chain was found in a study of OX40 agonist ivuxolimab in advanced cancers. Across the study: Patients were treated with ivuxolimab, an agonistic anti-OX40 (CD134) antibody. The study's findings and limits: Part of the nonresponder group also had normalized T-cell clonal expansion that was low. Near-lowest levels of clonal expansion characterized partial responders at 0.1-3.0 mg/kg.

Peripheral blood came from all dose cohorts at three timepoints. Assay: immunoSEQ multiplex PCR; the TCRdb copy retains only in-frame clones and omits some. Here the sample spans some 83,000 clones, just over 85% being singletons. The CDR3 loop spans 15 amino acids. Germline V gene sequence: CDR1 SNHLY, CDR2 FYNNEI. The V and J ends lost 4 bases and 2 bases respectively, with 13 bases between them. Points on this clone: Its specificity is not known.

The chain has TRBV2 and TRBJ2-3; no firm D call. The TCR was taken from an adult with an advanced solid tumor such as melanoma, head and neck, liver or kidney cancer. The specimen was CD4+ or CD8+ T cells sorted from blood, collected in a trial of the OX40 agonist ivuxolimab. CDR3: CASSVRVSDTDTQYF. The DNA for the CDR3 is TGTGCCAGCAGTGTAAGGGTGTCTGACACAGATACGCAGTATTTT.